This T cell receptor beta chain comes out of a study of beta chain features in type 1 diabetes (dated by TCRdb to 2017 to 2018). With regard to the full study: Patients and healthy donors did not differ in mean age, gender distribution, total cell number or subset yield. Across all samples, fewer than 110,000,000 sorted cells were examined, and cell number per subset correlated strongly with RNA yield. The study compared TCRB repertoires of sorted circulating CD4+ T cell subsets between recently diagnosed type 1 diabetes patients and matched healthy donors. Regulatory and stem cell-like memory subsets were obtained from only 8 patients and roughly 8 healthy donors, while naive and central memory subsets were obtained from all 28 donors.

A single peripheral blood draw of about 116 mL on average was collected from each donor into heparinised tubes. A BD FACSAria II was used to sort naive, central memory, regulatory and stem cell-like memory CD4+ T cells with a panel that included CD45RO, CCR7, CD25, CD127, CD95 and CD27. Purity was above 98% for every sorted population. PBMCs were isolated immediately by Lymphoprep density gradient centrifugation and stained directly without culture. So that batch effects would be minimized, each experiment stained and sorted samples in pairs, pairing one healthy donor with one patient. Concerning this clone: Its antigen has not been determined. No base-level quality is on record; no much larger clone is a single base apart.

The paper's findings and limits, for the study overall: Naive, central memory and regulatory TCRB repertoires appeared to be more alike among patients than among healthy donors. Shorter templates might be favored by PCR, yet because patient and control samples were amplified and corrected together, any such skew would affect both groups equally. Only small numbers of individuals were included in the HLA sub-analyses, which left unresolved whether HLA type had any influence on TCRB rearrangement. Sequencing cDNA rather than genomic DNA could over-represent highly expressing activated cells, although activation and CD3 levels did not differ between groups. At VDJ recombination sites, type 1 diabetes patients had fewer insertions and more deleted nucleotides, which implies abnormalities in thymic rearrangement. A moderate but significant shortening of TCRB CDR3 length was observed in type 1 diabetes patients in all four CD4+ subsets.

The High Capacity cDNA Reverse Transcription Kit was used to reverse transcribe all of the isolated RNA, meaning that expressed TCRB transcripts were what got sequenced. Deep immunoSEQ sequencing was performed on naive, central memory and regulatory T cell samples, with an average of approximately 4 million total reads per sample. Sorted cells were lysed in RLT buffer, and RNA was extracted using DNase-treated RNeasy Micro or Mini kits according to cell number. To prevent cross-contamination, every cell subset was processed on its own, while patient and healthy donor samples were processed together. The immunoSEQ multiplex PCR was used to amplify TCRB sequences from cDNA, generating 87-bp fragments that spanned the CDR3 region. Sequencing of the amplicons was done on the Illumina HiSeq platform. Concerning the study's data processing: PCR bias was computationally corrected using synthetic template baselines, reads within Hamming distance 2 were collapsed, and singletons that could not be merged were discarded. Reads were aligned against IMGT to assign V, D and J genes, CDR3 length and insertions or deletions at six rearrangement sites. Within each subset, clonotype counts were normalized to sorted cell number, after which true diversity and Gini coefficients were computed with the tcR R package. Repertoire sharing was quantified using the overlap coefficient calculated on TCRB nucleotide sequences. Out-of-frame TCRB sequences from naive cells were analyzed to stand in for the pre-selection repertoire. The table was pulled from immuneACCESS by TCRdb, which kept in-frame rearrangements only. Such tables lose some clones; where checked, under half of the loss comes from unresolved V genes, and the rest has no known cause. Clonal size and the V and J genes are those of that table, whereas D and trimming came from the DNA. Present in this sample are roughly 450,000 clones, 10% to 12% of which were seen just once. 0.045% to 0.05% of the sample is taken by the ten largest.

V is clipped by 8 bases and J by 6 bases, and the sequence between their germline boundaries is 10 bases long. CDR1 is given as MDHEN and CDR2 as SYDVKM, both from the germline V gene. Including the terminal cysteine and phenylalanine, the CDR3 comprises 11 residues. CDR3 DNA is the only sequence kept; it has 33 bases, read in frame from the first base. The specimen was naive CD4+ T cells from blood. The cell subset or site label corresponds to: true naive CD4+ T cells. The TCR was taken from a woman younger than 30 in good health. Recombination connected TRBV28 to TRBJ2-5; no D segment can be confidently identified. The CDR3 reads CASLIAKTQYF. The sequenced DNA: TGTGCCAGCCTTATCGCCAAGACCCAGTACTTC.